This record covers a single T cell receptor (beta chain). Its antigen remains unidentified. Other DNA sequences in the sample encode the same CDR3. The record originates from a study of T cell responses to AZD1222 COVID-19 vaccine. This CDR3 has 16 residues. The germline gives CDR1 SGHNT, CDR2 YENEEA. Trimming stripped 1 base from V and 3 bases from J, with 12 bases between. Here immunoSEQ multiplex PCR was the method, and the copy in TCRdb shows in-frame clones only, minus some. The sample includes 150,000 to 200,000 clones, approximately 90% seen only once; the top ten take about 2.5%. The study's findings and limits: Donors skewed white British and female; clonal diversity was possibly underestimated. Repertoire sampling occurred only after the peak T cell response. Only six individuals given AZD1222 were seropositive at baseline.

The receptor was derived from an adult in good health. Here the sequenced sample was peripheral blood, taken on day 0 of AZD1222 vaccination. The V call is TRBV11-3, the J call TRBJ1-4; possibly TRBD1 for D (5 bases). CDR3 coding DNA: TGTGCCAGCAGCTTAGTAGGGGAATCGGCTAATGAAAAACTGTTTTTT. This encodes CASSLVGESANEKLFF.